The 25 T cell receptor beta chains reported below all come from one sample, sequenced in a study of blood T cell repertoires in COVID-19. TCRdb's copy holds only in-frame clones and misses some; the assay was immunoSEQ multiplex PCR. The table includes around 100,000 clones, about nine tenths detected once. The sample taken for sequencing was peripheral blood. Receptor source: a man between 60 and 70 years old with COVID-19, enrolled during active disease.

The chain couples TRBV4-2 to TRBJ2-1, with 12 bases that match TRBD2. Germline V lookup: CDR1 LGHNA, CDR2 YNFKEQ. V lost 2 bases and J lost 1; bases outside the gene matches: 9. This CDR3 comprises 19 residues. CDR3: CASSQYLGTSGSSYNEQFF. The CDR3 DNA follows: TGTGCCAGCAGCCAATATCTCGGGACTAGCGGGTCTTCCTACAATGAGCAGTTCTTC.

V usage is TRBV30 and J usage is TRBJ2-5; a possible D gene is TRBD1 (5 bases). With 0 bases removed from V and 4 bases from J, the gap between germline ends came to 9 bases. Germline V gene data show CDR1 as GTSNPN and CDR2 as SVGIG (reference sequence). CDR3 size: 13 residues. CDR3 in amino acids: CAWSVRRVETQYF. DNA of the CDR3: TGTGCCTGGAGTGTACGCAGGGTAGAGACCCAGTACTTC.

The chain recombines TRBV2 with TRBJ2-2, with TRBD2 as a possible D gene (5 bases). CDR1 is SNHLY, CDR2 FYNNEI, per germline. V lost 7 bases and J 3 bases, leaving 12 bases between the germline ends. The CDR3 spans 14 residues. CDR3 amino acids: CASTGTTDTGELFF. Written as DNA, the CDR3 is TGTGCCAGCACGGGAACAACGGACACCGGGGAGCTGTTTTTT.

The V and J genes are TRBV6-2 or TRBV6-3 and TRBJ1-2; TRBD1 is a possible D gene (6 bases). Trimming took off 2 bases at V and 4 bases at J, with 20 bases between the two ends. The CDR3 has 17 amino acids. Germline lookup yields CDR1 MNHEY and CDR2 SVGEGT. CDR3 sequence: CASSYGATGPPSYGYTF. For the CDR3, the DNA is TGTGCCAGCAGTTACGGGGCCACAGGGCCCCCCTCCTATGGCTACACCTTC.

The chain employs TRBV6-2 or TRBV6-3 and TRBJ2-7; the match to TRBD2 covers 8 bases. The CDR3 spans 15 residues. V lost 3 bases to trimming and J lost 6 bases; unmatched junction nucleotides: 10. Germline V CDR1 and CDR2: MNHEY, SVGEGT. The CDR3 region has the DNA TGTGCCAGCAGTTATTCCGGGACTAGAATTGGCGAGCAGTACTTC. Amino acids: CASSYSGTRIGEQYF.

V gene TRBV7-2 combines with J gene TRBJ1-1; D is possibly TRBD1 (5 bases). With 5 bases removed from V and 5 bases from J, the gap between germline ends came to 12 bases. CDR3 length: 13 residues. Germline CDR1 SGHTA, CDR2 FQGNSA. The CDR3 nucleotides are TGTGCCAGCAGCGGCAGGGTTTCGACTGAAGCTTTCTTT. This translates into CASSGRVSTEAFF.

The genes are TRBV5-1 and TRBJ2-4; D call uncertain. V gave up 1 base and J gave up 8 bases, with 4 bases separating them. The CDR3 totals 11 residues. Germline V gives CDR1 SGHRS, CDR2 YFSETQ. The CDR3 is CASSLYDIQYF. For the CDR3, the DNA is TGCGCCAGCAGCTTGTATGACATTCAGTACTTC.

The V gene is TRBV7-3, the J gene TRBJ1-1; D may be TRBD1 (5 bases). Trimming stripped 3 bases from V and 3 bases from J, with 8 bases between. The CDR3 has 13 residues. Per germline, CDR1 SGHTA and CDR2 FQGTGA. CDR3 amino acids: CASSFREDTEAFF. In DNA form, the CDR3 reads TGTGCCAGCAGCTTCAGGGAAGACACTGAAGCTTTCTTT.

This sequence joins TRBV18 and TRBJ2-1, with 13 bases lining up with TRBD2. V gave up 4 bases and J gave up 9 bases; unmatched junction bases: 9. Germline loops: CDR1 KGHSH, CDR2 LQKENI. This CDR3 spans 16 amino acids. The CDR3 sequence: CASSLRTSGRLGEQFF. CDR3 nucleotide sequence: TGTGCCAGCTCACTAAGGACTAGCGGGAGACTGGGTGAGCAGTTCTTC.

The V call is TRBV6-5, the J call TRBJ2-7; 8 bases fit TRBD2. CDR3 length: 13 amino acids. Per the germline V gene, CDR1 is MNHEY and CDR2 is SVGAGI. V lost 6 bases to trimming and J lost 4 bases; unmatched junction nucleotides: 5. CDR3 nucleotides: TGTGCCAGCAGAACGCAGCGGGAGTACGAGCAGTACTTC. Encoded protein: CASRTQREYEQYF.

The V and J genes are TRBV2 and TRBJ1-4; D perhaps matches TRBD1 (6 bases). The CDR3 extends over 16 amino acids. CDR1 and CDR2 from the germline V gene are SNHLY and FYNNEI. V was clipped by 6 bases and J by 3 bases, with 17 bases between them. This chain's CDR3 is CASSPKVGAANEKLFF. CDR3 nucleotides: TGTGCCAGCAGCCCCAAGGTGGGGGCGGCTAATGAAAAACTGTTTTTT.

This chain connects TRBV10-3 to TRBJ1-1; TRBD1 aligns across 8 bases. Looked up from germline, CDR1 is ENHRY and CDR2 is SYGVKD. The CDR3 is 13 residues long. With V trimmed by 8 bases and J by 6 bases, 8 bases remained unmatched. The CDR3 protein is CAIGAQDRAEAFF. CDR3 DNA sequence: TGTGCCATCGGGGCCCAGGACAGGGCTGAAGCTTTCTTT.

The chain links TRBV7-3 to TRBJ2-5; D is possibly TRBD2 (5 bases). Trimming took off 5 bases at V and 0 bases at J, with 16 bases between the two ends. The CDR3 extends over 16 amino acids. Germline V gene sequence: CDR1 SGHTA, CDR2 FQGTGA. The DNA for the CDR3 is TGTGCCAGCAGCCCTTCGGGGTGGGTGCACCAAGAGACCCAGTACTTC. Translating it yields CASSPSGWVHQETQYF.

The V and J genes are TRBV5-1 and TRBJ1-1; 7 bases line up with TRBD1. Germline V gene data show CDR1 as SGHRS and CDR2 as YFSETQ. The CDR3 spans 14 residues. J was trimmed by 4 bases and V by 4 bases; bases with no gene match: 7. CDR3 in DNA: TGCGCCAGCAGCCCAACAGGGGATAGCACTGAAGCTTTCTTT. Its protein product is CASSPTGDSTEAFF.

This chain connects TRBV27 to TRBJ2-1; 11 bases map to TRBD2. CDR1 is MNHEY and CDR2 is SMNVEV in the germline V gene (reference sequence). J gave up 5 bases and V 4 bases, and 10 bases lay outside the gene matches. This CDR3 has 17 residues. The CDR3 here is CASSSPGLADLNNEQFF. CDR3 coding DNA: TGTGCCAGCAGTTCCCCGGGACTAGCGGACCTGAACAATGAGCAGTTCTTC.

This clone showed up just once. V usage is TRBV7-3 and J usage is TRBJ1-2; TRBD1 matches 8 bases. The CDR3 is 16 residues long. The junction had 7 bases not matched to a gene; V was cut back by 1 base and J by 3 bases. The germline gives CDR1 SGHTA, CDR2 FQGTGA. CDR3 bases: TGTGCCAGCAGCTTAATGCCCCACAGGGGGTACTATGGCTACACCTTC. This codes for CASSLMPHRGYYGYTF.

The chain links TRBV7-3 to TRBJ2-5; weak D call: TRBD1 (5 bases). The CDR3 runs to 13 residues. V dropped 1 base and J dropped 6 bases, with 9 bases sitting between them. From germline, CDR1 is SGHTA and CDR2 FQGTGA. The CDR3: CASSLSRAQTQYF. The CDR3 DNA reads TGTGCCAGCAGCTTAAGCAGGGCACAGACCCAGTACTTC.

V usage is TRBV7-9 and J usage is TRBJ2-1; 9 positions match TRBD1. Germline V gene lookup returns CDR1 SEHNR and CDR2 FQNEAQ (reference sequence). Unmatched junction bases numbered 2, after V lost 5 bases and J lost 0 bases. The CDR3 contains 15 residues. CDR3 sequence: CASSRGQGSYNEQFF. The CDR3 nucleotides read TGTGCCAGCAGCAGGGGACAGGGCTCCTACAATGAGCAGTTCTTC.

The chain employs TRBV14 and TRBJ2-3, with D possibly TRBD2 on 6 matching bases. Trimming removed 4 bases at V and 7 bases at J, with 15 bases between. CDR1 SGHDN and CDR2 FVKESK come from the germline V gene. The CDR3 length is 14 residues. The CDR3 region is CASSPREPRHTQYF. As DNA, the CDR3 is TGTGCCAGCAGCCCCCGGGAGCCAAGGCATACGCAGTATTTT.

This clone has a single count. V and J are TRBV14 and TRBJ2-1; D is possibly TRBD2 (6 bases). Germline V lookup: CDR1 SGHDN, CDR2 FVKESK. The CDR3 loop spans 16 amino acids. V lost 0 bases, J lost 7 bases, and 16 bases lay in between. The CDR3 sequence is CASSQDLAEGGNEQFF. CDR3 in DNA: TGTGCCAGCAGCCAAGACCTCGCGGAGGGCGGAAATGAGCAGTTCTTC.

The rearrangement joins TRBV3-1 (or the pseudogene TRBV3-2) to TRBJ2-1, with D possibly matching TRBD2 (6 bases). With 0 bases removed from V and 7 bases from J, the gap between germline ends came to 19 bases. This CDR3 has 17 amino acids. Germline CDR1 is LGHDT and CDR2 is YNNKEL (reference sequence). The CDR3 spells CASSQDGGLREGNEQFF. The CDR3 region has the DNA TGTGCCAGCAGCCAAGATGGTGGCTTGCGGGAAGGGAATGAGCAGTTCTTC.

The chain employs TRBV25-1 and TRBJ1-4; the match to TRBD1 covers 8 bases. V lost 0 bases to trimming and J lost 6 bases; unmatched junction nucleotides: 9. CDR1 and CDR2 from the germline V gene are MGHDK and SYGVNS. This CDR3 is 17 amino acids long. DNA for the CDR3: TGTGCCAGCAGTGAATACCTCCCCGGGACAGGTTATGAAAAACTGTTTTTT. As protein: CASSEYLPGTGYEKLFF.

The chain has TRBV3-1 (or the pseudogene TRBV3-2) and TRBJ1-1; D not resolved. The CDR3 runs to 13 residues. V lost 3 bases, J lost 0 bases, and 5 bases lay in between. The germline V gene has CDR1 LGHDT and CDR2 YNNKEL (reference sequence). The chain's CDR3 is CASSQQVNTEAFF. DNA for the CDR3: TGTGCCAGCAGCCAGCAGGTGAACACTGAAGCTTTCTTT.

The rearrangement links TRBV2 to TRBJ2-2; the D gene is possibly TRBD1 (6 bases). The germline V gene has CDR1 SNHLY and CDR2 FYNNEI. V was shortened by 7 bases and J by 5 bases, with 17 bases between the two germline ends. The CDR3 totals 15 residues. The CDR3 reads CASKPDRMGTGELFF. The CDR3, as DNA: TGTGCCAGCAAGCCGGACAGAATGGGGACCGGGGAGCTGTTTTTT.

This chain connects TRBV5-8 to TRBJ1-1; D unclear. The CDR3 spans 14 residues. Trimming left V 9 bases short and J 6 bases short, with 21 bases between. Germline V gene lookup returns CDR1 SGHTS and CDR2 YDEGEE. CDR3 nucleotide sequence: TGTGCCACCAACCGGGCCTCGGAGGTCGCTGAAGCTTTCTTT. Residues: CATNRASEVAEAFF. Full variable domain (remainder filled in from reference TRBV5-8 and TRBJ1-1): EAGVTQSPTHLIKTRGQQATLRCSPISGHTSVYWYQQALGLGLQFLLWYDEGEERNRGNFPPRFSGRQFPNYSSELNVNALELEDSALYLCATNRASEVAEAFFGQGTRLTVV.